This T cell receptor (beta chain) was identified in a study of cytomegalovirus exposure and HLA in healthy donors. Broader study findings: An analysis that was carried out later associated 16,000 or so TCR beta sequences with HLA alleles at 0.05 false discovery rate.

As regards this clone: As yet, its antigen is unknown. An end of the junction does not agree with germline; a read error may underlie this.

PCR employed 60 Vbeta and 13 Jbeta primers. Here immunoSEQ multiplex PCR was the method, and the copy in TCRdb shows in-frame clones only, minus some. Among 100,000 to 150,000 clones, 77% were seen once, and the ten largest hold roughly 4.2%. Material: PBMCs. The sequence was obtained from a male donor in good health and CMV-seropositive.

The DNA for the CDR3 is TGTTCCAGCAGCTTAGGGACAGCGGGGGACCTTTATGGCTACACCTTC. It translates to CSSSLGTAGDLYGYTF. This rearrangement joins TRBV7-9 to TRBJ1-2, with 7 positions matching TRBD1. The CDR3 consists of 16 residues. The germline CDR1 and CDR2 sequences are SEHNR and FQNEAQ (reference sequence).